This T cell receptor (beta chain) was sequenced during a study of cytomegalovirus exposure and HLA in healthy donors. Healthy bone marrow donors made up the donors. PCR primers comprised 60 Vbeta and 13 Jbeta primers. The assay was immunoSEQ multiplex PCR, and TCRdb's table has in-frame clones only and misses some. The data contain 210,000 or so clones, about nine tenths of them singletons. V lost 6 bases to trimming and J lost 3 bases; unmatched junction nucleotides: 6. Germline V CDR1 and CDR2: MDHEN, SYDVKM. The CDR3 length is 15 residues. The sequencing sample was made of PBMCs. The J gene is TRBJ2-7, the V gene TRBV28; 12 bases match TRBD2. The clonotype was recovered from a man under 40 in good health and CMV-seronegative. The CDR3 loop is CASRTSGSGFYEQYF. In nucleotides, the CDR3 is TGTGCCAGCAGGACTAGCGGGAGCGGATTCTACGAGCAGTACTTC.